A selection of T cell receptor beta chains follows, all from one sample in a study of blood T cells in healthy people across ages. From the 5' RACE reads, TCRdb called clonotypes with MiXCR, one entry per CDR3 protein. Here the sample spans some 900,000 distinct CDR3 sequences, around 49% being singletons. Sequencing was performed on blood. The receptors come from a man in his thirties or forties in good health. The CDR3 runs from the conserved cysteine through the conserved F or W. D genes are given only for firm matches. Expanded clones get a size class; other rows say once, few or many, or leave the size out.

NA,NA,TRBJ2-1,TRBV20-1,TGCAGTGCTACAGGGAGCAGGGTTTTCGCCGGCAATGAGCAGTTCTTC,CSATGSRVFAGNEQFF
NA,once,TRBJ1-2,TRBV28,TGTGCCAGCAGTCTGACAAGTGGCTACACCTTC,CASSLTSGYTF
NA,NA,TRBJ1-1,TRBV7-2,TGTGCCAGCAGCTCCGGACGGACGAACACTGAAGCTTTCTTT,CASSSGRTNTEAFF
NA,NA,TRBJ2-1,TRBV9,TGTGCCAGCAGCCTTTTTGCCTACAAGGAGCAGTTCTTC,CASSLFAYKEQFF
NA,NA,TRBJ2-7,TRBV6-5,TGTGCCAGCAGTTACTCCCAGACAGGTATAACCTACGAGCAGTACTTC,CASSYSQTGITYEQYF
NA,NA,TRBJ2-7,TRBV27,TGTGCCAGCAGTCTCACAGGGCTACCTTTCTACGAGCAGTACTTC,CASSLTGLPFYEQYF
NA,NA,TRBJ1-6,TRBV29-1,TGCAGCGTTTTAGGGGCGGATAATTCACCCCTCCACTTT,CSVLGADNSPLHF
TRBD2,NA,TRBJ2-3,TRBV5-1,TGCGCCAGCACGGCCGGCGGGGGAAAAGATACGCAGTATTTT,CASTAGGGKDTQYF
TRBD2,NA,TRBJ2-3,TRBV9,TGTGCCCGCAGCGTAGGTGCTAGCGGGGGCACAGATACGCAGTATTTT,CARSVGASGGTDTQYF
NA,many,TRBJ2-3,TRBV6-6,TGTGCCAGCAGTTACCCAGGGAAGACAGATACGCAGTATTTT,CASSYPGKTDTQYF
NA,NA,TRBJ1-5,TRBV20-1,TGCAGTGCTAGTCCAGGGAGTATGGGCAATCAGCCCCAGCATTTT,CSASPGSMGNQPQHF
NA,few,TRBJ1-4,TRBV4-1,TGCGCCAGCAGCCAAGATGTAGCGGAAAAACTGTTTTTT,CASSQDVAEKLFF
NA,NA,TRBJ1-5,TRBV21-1,TGTGCCAACGCAGCGGGGCCCCAGCATTTT,CANAAGPQHF
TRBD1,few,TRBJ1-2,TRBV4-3,TGCGCCAGCAGCAATCGACACGACAGGGGGGGGATCTATGGCTACACCTTC,CASSNRHDRGGIYGYTF
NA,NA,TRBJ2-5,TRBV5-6,TGTGCCAGCAGCTTGTTTAGCGCGGACGAGACCCAGTACTTC,CASSLFSADETQYF
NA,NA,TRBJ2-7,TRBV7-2,TGTGCCAGCAGCCTGATCGCTTACGAGCAGTACTTC,CASSLIAYEQYF
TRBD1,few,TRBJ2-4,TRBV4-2,TGTGCCAGCAGCCAATCCCCGGGACAGTCGGGTGAGCAGTACTTC,CASSQSPGQSGEQYF
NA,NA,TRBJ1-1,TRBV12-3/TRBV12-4,TGTGCCACTCTCCAAGTGGGGGTACCTGAAGCTTTCTTT,CATLQVGVPEAFF
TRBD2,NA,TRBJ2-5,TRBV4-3,TGCGCCAGCAGCCAAGAACAGCGGGGGGGCCAAGAGACCCAGTACTTC,CASSQEQRGGQETQYF
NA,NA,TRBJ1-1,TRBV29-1,TGCAGCGTTGAATTCGGGGAGTTCACTGAAGCTTTCTTT,CSVEFGEFTEAFF
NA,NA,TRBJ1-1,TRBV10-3,TGTGCCATCAGTGCAAGTCCAGGGACGGAAGAAGCTTTCTTT,CAISASPGTEEAFF
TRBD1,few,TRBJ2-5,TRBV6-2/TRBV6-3,TGTGCCAGCAGCTTCCCCGGGACAGGGGGGAAGACCCAGTACTTC,CASSFPGTGGKTQYF
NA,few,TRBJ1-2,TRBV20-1,TGCAGTGCTAGTTCCGGAATCGGGAACACCTTC,CSASSGIGNTF
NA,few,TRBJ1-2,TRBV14,TGTGCCAGCAGCCCCCGGGGCTCCGGCTATGGCTACACCTTC,CASSPRGSGYGYTF
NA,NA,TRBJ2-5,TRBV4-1,TGCGCCAGCAGCCTTTCTGAATCGGGGAGGCGGCAAGAGACCCAGTACTTC,CASSLSESGRRQETQYF
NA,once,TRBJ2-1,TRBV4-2,TGTGCCAGCAGCCAAGTCGGGAAAGTTACTACATACAATGAGCAGTTCTTC,CASSQVGKVTTYNEQFF
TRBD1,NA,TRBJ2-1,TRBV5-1,TGCGCCAGCAGCTTGGGGACAGGGGGCCTTTATGATGAGCAGTTCTTC,CASSLGTGGLYDEQFF
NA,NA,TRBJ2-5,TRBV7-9,TGTGCCAGCAGCTTATCGGCTCTCGGAGAGACCCAGTACTTC,CASSLSALGETQYF
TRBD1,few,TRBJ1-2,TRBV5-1,TGCGCCAGCAGCGGTGACAGGGGTGGCTTAGACGGCTACACCTTC,CASSGDRGGLDGYTF
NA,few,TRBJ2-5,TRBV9,TGTGCCAGCAGCGTTACAATACAAGAGACCCAGTACTTC,CASSVTIQETQYF
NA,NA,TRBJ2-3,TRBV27,TGTGCCAGCTTTCGAGGGGTGGGAACAGATACGCAGTATTTT,CASFRGVGTDTQYF
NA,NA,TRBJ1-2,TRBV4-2,TGTGCCAGCAGCCAAACCCCCCCGGGGGGCTATGGCTACACCTTT,CASSQTPPGGYGYTF
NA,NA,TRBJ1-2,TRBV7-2,TGTGCCAGCAGCAGTCAGGTCAGCGGCTACACCTTC,CASSSQVSGYTF
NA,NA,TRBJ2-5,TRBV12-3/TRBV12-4,TGTGCCAGCAGTTTAAGGATGCAGGGGCGCGAGGAGACCCAGTACTTC,CASSLRMQGREETQYF
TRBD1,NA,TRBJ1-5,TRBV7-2,TGTGCCAGCAGCTTAGTGGGGACAGGGGAGAATCAGCCCCAGCATTTT,CASSLVGTGENQPQHF
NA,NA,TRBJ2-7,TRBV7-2,TGTGCCAGCAGCTCGAGTCCCCGACTAGGCGAGCAGTACTTC,CASSSSPRLGEQYF
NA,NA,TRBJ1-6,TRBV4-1,TGCGCCAGCGGGCCCCCCACGGCAAATTCACCCCTCCACTTT,CASGPPTANSPLHF
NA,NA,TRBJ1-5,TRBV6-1,TGTGCCAGCAGTGGTACGGGATGGATTGAGGATCAGCCCCAGCATTTT,CASSGTGWIEDQPQHF
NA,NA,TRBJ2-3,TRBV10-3,TGTGCCATCACCCAGAGTCTTACAGATACGCAGTATTTT,CAITQSLTDTQYF
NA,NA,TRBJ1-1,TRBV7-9,TGTGGGGAGGGCTTGGGGAACACTGAAGCTTTCTTT,CGEGLGNTEAFF
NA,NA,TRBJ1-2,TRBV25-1,TGTGCCAGCAGTGACCCCAGATCGGGCTATGGCTACACCTTC,CASSDPRSGYGYTF
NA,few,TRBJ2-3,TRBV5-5,TGTGCCAGCAGGCTCAACCTTGGGGATATGCAGTATTTT,CASRLNLGDMQYF
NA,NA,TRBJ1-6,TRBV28,TGTGCCAGCAGTTTAGGGGCAGCTAATTCACCCCTCCACTTT,CASSLGAANSPLHF
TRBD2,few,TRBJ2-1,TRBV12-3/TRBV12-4,TGTGCCAGCAATGGCGGACTAGCCTCCTACAATGAGCAGTTCTTC,CASNGGLASYNEQFF
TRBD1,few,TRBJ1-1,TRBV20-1,TGCAGTGCCCCAAGACAGGGGATACAGTACACTGAAGCTTTCTTT,CSAPRQGIQYTEAFF
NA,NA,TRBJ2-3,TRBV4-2,TGTGCCAGCAGCCAAGCGGGGGCGATCCTGATTGATACGCAGTATTTT,CASSQAGAILIDTQYF
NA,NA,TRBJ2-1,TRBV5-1,TGCGCCAGCAGCTTGGGGGGCGTAGAGCAGTTCTTC,CASSLGGVEQFF
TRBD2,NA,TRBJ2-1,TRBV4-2,TGTGCCAGCACGCCGAGTTGGACTAGAGATTCCTACAATGAGCAGTTCTTC,CASTPSWTRDSYNEQFF
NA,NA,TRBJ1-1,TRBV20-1,TGCAGTGCTAAACGGGCCCCCCTGAACACTGAAGCTTTCTTT,CSAKRAPLNTEAFF
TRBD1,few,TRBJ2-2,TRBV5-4,TGTGCCAGCAGCTTGGGGCAGGGGGCGAACACCGGGGAGCTGTTTTTT,CASSLGQGANTGELFF
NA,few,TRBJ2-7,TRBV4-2,TGTGCCAGCAGCCAAGATTTGGTAGCCTCCTACGAGCAGTACTTC,CASSQDLVASYEQYF
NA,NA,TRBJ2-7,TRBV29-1,TGCAGCGTTGCGGGGTCCCCCTACAATGAGCAGTACTTC,CSVAGSPYNEQYF
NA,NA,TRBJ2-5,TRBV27,TGTGCCAGCAGTCCGGCCGGGATGAAAGAGACCCAGTACTTC,CASSPAGMKETQYF
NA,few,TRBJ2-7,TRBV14,TGTGCCAGCAGCCAGTCAGTGGCTGCCTACGAGCAGTACTTC,CASSQSVAAYEQYF
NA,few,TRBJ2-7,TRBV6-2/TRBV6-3,TGTGCCAGCAGTCGACAGCATTACGAGCAGTACTTC,CASSRQHYEQYF
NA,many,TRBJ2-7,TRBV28,TGTGCCAGCAGTACATCAGCGAGCTACGAGCAGTACTTC,CASSTSASYEQYF
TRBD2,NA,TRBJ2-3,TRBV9,TGTGCCAGCAGCGTAGACCCCCTAGCGGGGGGTACAGATACGCAGTATTTT,CASSVDPLAGGTDTQYF
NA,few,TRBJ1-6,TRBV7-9,TGTGCCAGCAGCTTATCAGGGGCACATTCACCCCTCCACTTT,CASSLSGAHSPLHF
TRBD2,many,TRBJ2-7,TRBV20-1,TGCAGTGCTGTTACTAGCGGGGGCTGGGTGGACGAGCAGTACTTC,CSAVTSGGWVDEQYF